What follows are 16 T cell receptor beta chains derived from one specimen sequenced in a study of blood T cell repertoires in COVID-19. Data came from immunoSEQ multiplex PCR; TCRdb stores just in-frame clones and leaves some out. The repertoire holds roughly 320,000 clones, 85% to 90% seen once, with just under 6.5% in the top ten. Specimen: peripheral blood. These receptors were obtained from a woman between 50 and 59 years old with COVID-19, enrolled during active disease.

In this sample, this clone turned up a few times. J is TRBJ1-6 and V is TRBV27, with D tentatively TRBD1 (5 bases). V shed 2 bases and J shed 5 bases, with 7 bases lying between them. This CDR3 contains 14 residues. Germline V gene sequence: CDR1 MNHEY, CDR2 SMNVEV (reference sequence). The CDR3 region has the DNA TGTGCCAGCAGTTTACAGGGTAATAATTCACCCCTCCACTTT. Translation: CASSLQGNNSPLHF.

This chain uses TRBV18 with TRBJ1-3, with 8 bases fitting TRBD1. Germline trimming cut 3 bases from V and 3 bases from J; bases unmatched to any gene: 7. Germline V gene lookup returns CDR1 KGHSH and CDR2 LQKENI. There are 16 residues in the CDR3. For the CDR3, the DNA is TGTGCCAGCTCACCGTTGACAGGGGTTAATGGAAACACCATATATTTT. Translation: CASSPLTGVNGNTIYF.

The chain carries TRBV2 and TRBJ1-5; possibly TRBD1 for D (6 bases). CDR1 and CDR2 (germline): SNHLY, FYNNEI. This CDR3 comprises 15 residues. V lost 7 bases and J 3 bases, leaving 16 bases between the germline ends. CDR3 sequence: CASNYRQVFNQPQHF. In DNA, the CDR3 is TGTGCCAGCAACTACCGACAGGTTTTCAATCAGCCCCAGCATTTT.

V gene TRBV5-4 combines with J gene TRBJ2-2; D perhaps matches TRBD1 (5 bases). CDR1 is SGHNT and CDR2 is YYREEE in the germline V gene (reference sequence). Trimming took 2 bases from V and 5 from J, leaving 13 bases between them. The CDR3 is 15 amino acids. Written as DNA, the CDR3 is TGTGCCAGCAGCTTTCGGCAGGGCGGAACCGGGGAGCTGTTTTTT. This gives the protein CASSFRQGGTGELFF. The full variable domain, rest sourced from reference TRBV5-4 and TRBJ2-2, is ETGVTQSPTHLIKTRGQQVTLRCSSQSGHNTVSWYQQALGQGPQFIFQYYREEENGRGNFPPRFSGLQFPNYSSELNVNALELDDSALYLCASSFRQGGTGELFFGEGSRLTVL.

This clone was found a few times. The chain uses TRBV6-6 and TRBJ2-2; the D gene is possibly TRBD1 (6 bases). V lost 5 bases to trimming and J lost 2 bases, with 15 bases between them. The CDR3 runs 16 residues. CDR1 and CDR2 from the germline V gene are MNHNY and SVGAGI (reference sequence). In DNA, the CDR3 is TGTGCCAGCAGTATACAGGGCAGGGGAAACACCGGGGAGCTGTTTTTT. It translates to CASSIQGRGNTGELFF.

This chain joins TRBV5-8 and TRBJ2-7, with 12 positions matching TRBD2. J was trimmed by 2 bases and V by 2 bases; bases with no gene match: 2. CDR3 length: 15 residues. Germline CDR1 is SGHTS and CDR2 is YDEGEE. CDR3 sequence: CASSFGLAGTYEQYF. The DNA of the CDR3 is TGTGCCAGCAGCTTCGGACTAGCGGGGACCTACGAGCAGTACTTC.

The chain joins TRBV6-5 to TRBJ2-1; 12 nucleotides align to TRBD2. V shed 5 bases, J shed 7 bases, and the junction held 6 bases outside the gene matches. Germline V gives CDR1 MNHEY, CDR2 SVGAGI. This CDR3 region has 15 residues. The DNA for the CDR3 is TGTGCCAGCAGTCCTAGGACTAGCGGGATGAATGAGCAGTTCTTC. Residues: CASSPRTSGMNEQFF.

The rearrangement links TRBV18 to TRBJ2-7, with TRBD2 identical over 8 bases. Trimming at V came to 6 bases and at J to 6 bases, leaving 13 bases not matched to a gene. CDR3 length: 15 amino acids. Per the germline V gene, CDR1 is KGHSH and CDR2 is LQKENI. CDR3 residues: CASSPVPGGQGEQYF. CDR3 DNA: TGTGCCAGCTCCCCTGTCCCGGGGGGGCAGGGCGAGCAGTACTTC.

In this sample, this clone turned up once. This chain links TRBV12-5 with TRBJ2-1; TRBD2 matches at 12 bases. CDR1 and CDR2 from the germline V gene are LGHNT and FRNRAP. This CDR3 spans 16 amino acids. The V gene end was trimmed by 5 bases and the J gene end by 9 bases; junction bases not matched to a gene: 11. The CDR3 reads CASGPWTSGTRGEQFF. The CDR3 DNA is TGTGCTAGTGGTCCCTGGACTAGCGGGACCAGGGGTGAGCAGTTCTTC.

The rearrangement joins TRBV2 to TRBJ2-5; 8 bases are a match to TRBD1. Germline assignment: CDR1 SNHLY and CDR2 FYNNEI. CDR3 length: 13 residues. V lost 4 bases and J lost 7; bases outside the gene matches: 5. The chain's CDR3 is CASSGGQAGTQYF. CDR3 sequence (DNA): TGTGCCAGCAGTGGGGGACAGGCCGGGACCCAGTACTTC.

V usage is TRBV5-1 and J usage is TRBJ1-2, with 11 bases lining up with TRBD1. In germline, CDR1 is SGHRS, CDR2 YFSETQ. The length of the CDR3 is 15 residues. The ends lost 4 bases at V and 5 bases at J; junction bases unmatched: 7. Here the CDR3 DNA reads TGCGCCAGCAGCCAATCCGGGACAGGGGGTTATGGCTACACCTTC. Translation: CASSQSGTGGYGYTF.

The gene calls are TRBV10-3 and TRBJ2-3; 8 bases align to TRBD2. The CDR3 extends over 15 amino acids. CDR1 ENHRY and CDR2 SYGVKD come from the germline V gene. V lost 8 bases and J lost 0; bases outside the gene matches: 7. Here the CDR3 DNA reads TGTGCCATCCTTTGGGCTAGCGGGAGCACAGATACGCAGTATTTT. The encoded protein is CAILWASGSTDTQYF.

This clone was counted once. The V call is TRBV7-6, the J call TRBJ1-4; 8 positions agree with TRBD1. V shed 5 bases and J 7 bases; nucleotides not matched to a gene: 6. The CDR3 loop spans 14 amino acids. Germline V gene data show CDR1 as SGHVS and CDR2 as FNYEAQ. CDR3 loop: CASSPGTGPEKLFF. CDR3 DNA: TGTGCCAGCAGCCCGGGGACAGGACCTGAAAAACTGTTTTTT. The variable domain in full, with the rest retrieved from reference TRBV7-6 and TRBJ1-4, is GAGVSQSPRYKVTKRGQDVALRCDPISGHVSLYWYRQALGQGPEFLTYFNYEAQQDKSGLPNDRFSAERPEGSISTLTIQRTEQRDSAMYRCASSPGTGPEKLFFGSGTQLSVL.

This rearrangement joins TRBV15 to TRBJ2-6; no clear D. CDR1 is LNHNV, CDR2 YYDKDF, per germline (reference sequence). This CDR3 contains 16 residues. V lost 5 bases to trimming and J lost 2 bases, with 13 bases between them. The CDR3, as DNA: TGTGCCACCAGCCGCTCCGCCGCGACTGGGGCCAACGTCCTGACTTTC. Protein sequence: CATSRSAATGANVLTF.

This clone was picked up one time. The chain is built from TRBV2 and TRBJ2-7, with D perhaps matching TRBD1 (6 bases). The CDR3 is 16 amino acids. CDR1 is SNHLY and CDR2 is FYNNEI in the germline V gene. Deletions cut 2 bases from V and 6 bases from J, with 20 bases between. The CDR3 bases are TGTGCCAGCAGTGAAATCGGCCGTCAGGGGATTGGCGAGCAGTACTTC. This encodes CASSEIGRQGIGEQYF.

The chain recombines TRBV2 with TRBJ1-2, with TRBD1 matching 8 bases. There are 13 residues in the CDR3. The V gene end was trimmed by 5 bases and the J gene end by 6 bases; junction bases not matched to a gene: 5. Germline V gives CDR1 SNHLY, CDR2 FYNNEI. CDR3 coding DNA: TGTGCCAGCAGTACAGGGGGGCGAGATGGCTACACCTTC. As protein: CASSTGGRDGYTF.